A selection of T cell receptor beta chains follows, all from one sample in a study of T cell responses to AZD1222 COVID-19 vaccine. Sequenced by immunoSEQ multiplex PCR; TCRdb stores in-frame clones only, minus some. The profile covers around 99,000 clones, with about 88% appearing a single time and roughly 15% taken by the ten largest. Sequences were derived from peripheral blood, sampled on day 0 of AZD1222 vaccination. The receptors derive from an adult in good health. The CDR3 runs from the conserved cysteine through the conserved F or W. Fields, in order: J gene, clone size, V gene, D gene, CDR3 length, CDR3 protein, CDR3 DNA. A D gene is named only where the DNA matches it firmly. Size tells how often a clone was seen (once, few, many) or the class of an expanded clone, and some rows leave it out.

TRBJ2-1 | NA | TRBV11-3 | TRBD2 | 13 | CASSQGLRGEQFF | TGTGCCAGCAGCCAGGGACTAAGAGGCGAGCAGTTCTTC
TRBJ2-7 | NA | TRBV6-6 | NA | 16 | CASTITHGLKAYEQYF | TGTGCCAGCACTATAACACATGGGCTCAAGGCCTACGAGCAGTACTTC
TRBJ1-1 | NA | TRBV29-1 | NA | 13 | CSVEKGVGSEAFF | TGCAGCGTTGAAAAAGGGGTGGGGTCTGAAGCTTTCTTT
TRBJ1-5 | NA | TRBV7-8 | NA | 15 | CASSLAGGPNQPQHF | TGTGCCAGCAGCTTAGCAGGCGGACCCAATCAGCCCCAGCATTTT
TRBJ2-2 | NA | TRBV19 | TRBD2 | 16 | CASSRGLALNTGELFF | TGTGCCAGTAGCCGAGGACTAGCGCTGAACACCGGGGAGCTGTTTTTT
TRBJ1-4 | few | TRBV18 | NA | 13 | CASSEGSHEKLFF | TGTGCCAGCTCAGAGGGGTCGCATGAAAAACTGTTTTTT
TRBJ2-1 | NA | TRBV5-1 | TRBD1 | 16 | CASSPQRQGENGEQFF | TGCGCCAGCAGCCCCCAGAGACAGGGAGAAAACGGTGAGCAGTTCTTC
TRBJ1-3 | NA | TRBV6-5 | TRBD1 | 15 | CASRNDRASGNTIYF | TGTGCCAGCAGGAACGACAGGGCGTCTGGAAACACCATATATTTT
TRBJ1-2 | once | TRBV9 | NA | 14 | CASTRGLVFRDTSF | TGTGCCAGCACCCGTGGGTTAGTTTTCCGGGACACTTCTTTC
TRBJ1-1 | NA | TRBV5-6 | NA | 15 | CASSFRGAVGTEAFF | TGTGCCAGCAGCTTTCGGGGGGCAGTGGGCACTGAAGCTTTCTTT
TRBJ1-1 | NA | TRBV6-2/TRBV6-3 | TRBD1 | 15 | CASSPRDRGNTEAFF | TGTGCCAGCAGTCCCCGGGACAGGGGGAACACTGAAGCTTTCTTT
TRBJ2-7 | few | TRBV27 | TRBD1 | 14 | CASSTWTGAHEQYF | TGTGCCAGCAGTACCTGGACAGGGGCCCACGAGCAGTACTTC
TRBJ1-5 | few | TRBV24-1 | TRBD1 | 15 | CATSDSGQANQPQHF | TGTGCCACCAGTGACTCCGGACAGGCCAATCAGCCCCAGCATTTT
TRBJ2-3 | NA | TRBV27 | TRBD2 | 16 | CASSLASGGLLDTQYF | TGTGCCAGCAGTTTAGCCAGCGGGGGCCTATTAGATACGCAGTATTTT
TRBJ2-5 | NA | TRBV5-6 | NA | 15 | CASSLAREYQETQYF | TGTGCCAGCAGCTTGGCTCGGGAGTACCAAGAGACCCAGTACTTC
TRBJ1-4 | NA | TRBV7-6 | NA | 14 | CASSLGRINEKLFF | TGTGCCAGCAGCTTAGGACGGATTAATGAAAAACTGTTTTTT
TRBJ1-2 | few | TRBV7-2 | TRBD1 | 15 | CASSLGGQGAGGYTF | TGTGCCAGCAGCTTAGGAGGCCAGGGGGCTGGTGGCTACACCTTC
TRBJ2-2 | NA | TRBV7-7 | TRBD2 | 15 | CASSIGRANTGELFF | TGTGCCAGCAGCATCGGGAGGGCCAACACCGGGGAGCTGTTTTTT
TRBJ2-7 | NA | TRBV12-3/TRBV12-4 | NA | 12 | CASSSTLRGQYF | TGTGCCAGCAGTTCGACTCTTCGGGGGCAGTACTTC
TRBJ1-6 | few | TRBV5-1 | NA | 16 | CASSLDTAAYNSPLHF | TGCGCCAGCAGCTTGGACACAGCAGCCTATAATTCACCCCTCCACTTT
TRBJ1-6 | NA | TRBV30 | TRBD1 | 13 | CAWSRQGGSPLHF | TGTGCCTGGAGTCGGCAGGGGGGATCACCCCTCCACTTT
TRBJ2-5 | NA | TRBV4-2 | TRBD2 | 15 | CASSPLAGEDETQYF | TGTGCCAGCAGCCCCCTAGCGGGAGAAGATGAGACCCAGTACTTC